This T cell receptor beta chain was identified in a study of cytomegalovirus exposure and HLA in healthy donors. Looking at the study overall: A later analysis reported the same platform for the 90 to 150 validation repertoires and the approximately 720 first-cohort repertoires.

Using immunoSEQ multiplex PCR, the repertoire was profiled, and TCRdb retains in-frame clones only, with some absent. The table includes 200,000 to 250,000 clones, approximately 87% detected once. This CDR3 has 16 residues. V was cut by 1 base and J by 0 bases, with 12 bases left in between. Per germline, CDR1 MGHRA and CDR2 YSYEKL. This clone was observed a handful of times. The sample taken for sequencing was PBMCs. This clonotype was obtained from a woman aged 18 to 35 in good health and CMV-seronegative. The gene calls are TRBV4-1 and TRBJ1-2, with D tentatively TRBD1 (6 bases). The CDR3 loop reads CASSQALGATNYGYTF. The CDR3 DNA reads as TGCGCCAGCAGCCAAGCTTTGGGGGCGACTAACTATGGCTACACCTTC.